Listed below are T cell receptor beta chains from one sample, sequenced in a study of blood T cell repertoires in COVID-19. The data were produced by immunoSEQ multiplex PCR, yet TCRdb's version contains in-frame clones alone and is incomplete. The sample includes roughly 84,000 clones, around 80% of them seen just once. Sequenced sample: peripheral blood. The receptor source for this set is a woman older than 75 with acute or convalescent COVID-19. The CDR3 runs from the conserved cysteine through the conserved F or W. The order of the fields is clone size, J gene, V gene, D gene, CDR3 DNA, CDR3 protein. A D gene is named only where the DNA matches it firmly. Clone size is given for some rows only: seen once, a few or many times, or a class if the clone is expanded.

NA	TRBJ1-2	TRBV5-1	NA	TGCGCCAGCTCTGACCAGGGGTCCTATGGCTACACCTTC	CASSDQGSYGYTF
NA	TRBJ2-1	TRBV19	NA	TGTGCCAGTAGTATTGGCGGTTACAATGAGCAGTTCTTC	CASSIGGYNEQFF
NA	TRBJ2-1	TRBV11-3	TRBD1	TGTGCCAGCAGCTTAGGCGGGACAGGGTACGACAATGAGCAGTTCTTC	CASSLGGTGYDNEQFF
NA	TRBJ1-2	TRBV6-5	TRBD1	TGTGCCAGCAGCTCATCCAGGGGGAACTATGGCTACACCTTC	CASSSSRGNYGYTF
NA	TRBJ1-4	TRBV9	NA	TGTGCCAGCAGCGGAACAGCTAATGAAAAACTGTTTTTT	CASSGTANEKLFF
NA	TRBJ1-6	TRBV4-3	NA	TGCGCCAGCAGCCAAGAGGGCAGAAGTTCACCCCTCCACTTT	CASSQEGRSSPLHF
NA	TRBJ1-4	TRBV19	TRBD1	TGTGCCAGCGCCAAACAGGGGCCTAATGAAAAACTGTTTTTT	CASAKQGPNEKLFF
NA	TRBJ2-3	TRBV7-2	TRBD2	TGTGCCAGCAGCTTAGCGGGACTAGCGGGGGCCAGGGGAGATACGCAGTATTTT	CASSLAGLAGARGDTQYF
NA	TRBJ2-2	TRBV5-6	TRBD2	TGTGCCAGCAGCTCATTCGGGGGGAGCACCGGGGAGCTGTTTTTT	CASSSFGGSTGELFF
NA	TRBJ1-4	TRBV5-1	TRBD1	TGCGCCAGCAGCCTACTTCAGGGACAGGGCCGAGAAAAACTGTTTTTT	CASSLLQGQGREKLFF
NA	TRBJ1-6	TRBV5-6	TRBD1	TGTGCCAGCAGCATTGGGACAGGGGGCTCCTATAATTCACCCCTCCACTTT	CASSIGTGGSYNSPLHF
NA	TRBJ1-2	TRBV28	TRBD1	TGTGCCAGCAGTGTCACAGGGGGCCGGGGCTACACCTTC	CASSVTGGRGYTF
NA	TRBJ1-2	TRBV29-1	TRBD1	TGCAGCGTTGGGGACAGGGGGTTTAACGACTATGGCTACACCTTC	CSVGDRGFNDYGYTF
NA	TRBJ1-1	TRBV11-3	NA	TGTGCCAGCAGCTCAGGTATCGGATCGAACACTGAAGCTTTCTTT	CASSSGIGSNTEAFF
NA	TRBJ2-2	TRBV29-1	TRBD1	TGCAGCGTTTTTATCAGGGGGCCGAACACCGGGGAGCTGTTTTTT	CSVFIRGPNTGELFF
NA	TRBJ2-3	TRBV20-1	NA	TGCAGTGCTAGAGATCTAGTCACGCAGTATTTT	CSARDLVTQYF
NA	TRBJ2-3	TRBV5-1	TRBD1	TGCGCCAGCAGCCGAGGGACAGGACAAGATAGCACAGATACGCAGTATTTT	CASSRGTGQDSTDTQYF
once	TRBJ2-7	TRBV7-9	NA	TGTGCCAGCACCGACAGGTTGTACGAGCAGTACTTC	CASTDRLYEQYF
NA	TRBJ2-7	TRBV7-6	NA	TGTGCCAGCAGCTTAGGAGTCCAGGGCCCCGAGCAGTACTTC	CASSLGVQGPEQYF
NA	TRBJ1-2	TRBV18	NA	TGTGCCAGCTCCCGGGATCCGGACTATGGCTACACCTTC	CASSRDPDYGYTF
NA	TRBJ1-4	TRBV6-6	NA	TGTGCCAGCAGTACCCCCCCCGGGGAAAAACTGTTTTTT	CASSTPPGEKLFF
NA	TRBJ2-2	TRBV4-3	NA	TGCGCCAGCAGCCAAGACCCTGTACGCGGACAGACTTACGGGGAGCTGTTTTTT	CASSQDPVRGQTYGELFF
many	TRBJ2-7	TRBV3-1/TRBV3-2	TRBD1	TGTGCCAGCAGCCAAGATTCTAGACAGGGCCTCTACGAGCAGTACTTC	CASSQDSRQGLYEQYF
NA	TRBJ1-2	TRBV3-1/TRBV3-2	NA	TGTGCCAGCAGCCAAGATGAGGGCACCAACTATGGCTACACCTTC	CASSQDEGTNYGYTF
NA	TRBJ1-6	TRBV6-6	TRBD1	TGTGCCAGCAGTCACGACCCTCCCAGGGGGCGATCACCCCTCCACTTT	CASSHDPPRGRSPLHF
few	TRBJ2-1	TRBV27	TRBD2	TGTGCCAGCAGTTTTTCCCGGACTAGCGGGGGCGCGACGTGGCAGTTCTTC	CASSFSRTSGGATWQFF
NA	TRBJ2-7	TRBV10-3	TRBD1	TGTGCCATCAGTGAAGGGACAGGGGGCTACGAGCAGTACTTC	CAISEGTGGYEQYF
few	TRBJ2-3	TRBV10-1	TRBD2	TGCGCCAGCAGTGAGTCGTCTAGCGGGGGGGCCGAAACAGATACGCAGTATTTT	CASSESSSGGAETDTQYF
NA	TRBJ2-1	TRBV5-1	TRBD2	TGCGCCAGCAGCTTGGAGTCTAGCGGTTACAATGAGCAGTTCTTC	CASSLESSGYNEQFF
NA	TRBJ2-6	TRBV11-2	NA	TGTGCCAGCAGCTTAGAGCCGAGGACTTACTCTGGGGCCAACGTCCTGACTTTC	CASSLEPRTYSGANVLTF
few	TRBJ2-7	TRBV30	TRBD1	TGTGCCTGGAGTGTAGGGGACAGGGGTTACGAGCAGTACTTC	CAWSVGDRGYEQYF
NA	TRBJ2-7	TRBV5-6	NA	TGTGCCAGCAGCACCCTTGGACAGCCTAACTCCTACGAGCAGTACTTC	CASSTLGQPNSYEQYF
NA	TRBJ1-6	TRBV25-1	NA	TGTGCCAGCAGTGAATTTATGTCTTCACCCCTCCACTTT	CASSEFMSSPLHF
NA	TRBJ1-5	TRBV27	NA	TGTGCCAGCAGGCGCCAGGGGAACAATCAGCCCCAGCATTTT	CASRRQGNNQPQHF
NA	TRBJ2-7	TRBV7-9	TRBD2	TGTGCCAGCAGAACCGGGACTAGCGGGGACTACGAGCAGTACTTC	CASRTGTSGDYEQYF
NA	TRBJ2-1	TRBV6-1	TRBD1	TGTGCCAGCATCCCAACAGGGGCCTACAATGAGCAGTTCTTC	CASIPTGAYNEQFF
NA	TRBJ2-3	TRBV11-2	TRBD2	TGTGCCAGCAGTACTGACGGGGCGGGGGACACAGATACGCAGTATTTT	CASSTDGAGDTDTQYF
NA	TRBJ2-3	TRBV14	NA	TGTGCCAGCAGCCTCCGGGACTCCCGGGGTACGCAGTATTTT	CASSLRDSRGTQYF
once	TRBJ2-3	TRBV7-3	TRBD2	TGTGCCAGCAGCCAAGTCCTCGGGGGGGCGACAGATACGCAGTATTTT	CASSQVLGGATDTQYF
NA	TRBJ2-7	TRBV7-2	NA	TGTGCCAGCAACATAGGGAGGTCCTACGAGCAGTACTTC	CASNIGRSYEQYF
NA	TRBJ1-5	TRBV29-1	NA	TGCAGCGTTGAGGTCGGGAGCAATCAGCCCCAGCATTTT	CSVEVGSNQPQHF
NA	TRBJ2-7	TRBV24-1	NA	TGTGCCACCAGTGGGCAGGGAGGCGAGCAGTACTTC	CATSGQGGEQYF